This TCR beta chain was sequenced in a study of control samples from healthy donors and cancer patients. The ends were cut back, 1 base at V and 2 bases at J, with 4 bases in the middle. The germline V gene has CDR1 SGHNT and CDR2 YYREEE (reference sequence). The CDR3 is made up of 13 amino acids. Generated by immunoSEQ multiplex PCR, the TCRdb table keeps only in-frame clones and is missing some. The profile shows around 120,000 clones, 70% to 90% of them singletons. The rearrangement uses TRBV5-4 and TRBJ1-5; D gene unclear. The clonotype comes from a woman aged 70 to 79 in good health. The sample consisted of blood. The CDR3, as DNA: TGTGCCAGCAGCTTGTGGGGCAATCAGCCCCAGCATTTT. It yields the protein CASSLWGNQPQHF.